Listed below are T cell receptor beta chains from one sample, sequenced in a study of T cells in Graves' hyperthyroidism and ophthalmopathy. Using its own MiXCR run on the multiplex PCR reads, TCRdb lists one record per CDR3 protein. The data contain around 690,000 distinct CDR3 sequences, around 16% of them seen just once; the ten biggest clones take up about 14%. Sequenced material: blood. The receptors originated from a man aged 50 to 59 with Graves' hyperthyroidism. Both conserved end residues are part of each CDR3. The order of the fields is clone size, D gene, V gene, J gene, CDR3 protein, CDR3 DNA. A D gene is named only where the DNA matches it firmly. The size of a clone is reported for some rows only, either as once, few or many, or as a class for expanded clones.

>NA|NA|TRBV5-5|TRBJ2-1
CASSLGGNVGDEQFF
TGTGCCAGCAGCCTGGGAGGTAATGTGGGGGATGAGCAGTTCTTC
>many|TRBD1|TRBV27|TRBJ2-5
CASSPRRWDRKYETQYF
TGTGCCAGCAGTCCCCGCCGTTGGGACAGAAAATATGAGACCCAGTACTTC
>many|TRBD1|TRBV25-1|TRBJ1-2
CASSGLDRLYGYTF
TGTGCCAGCAGTGGCCTGGACAGGCTCTATGGCTACACCTTC
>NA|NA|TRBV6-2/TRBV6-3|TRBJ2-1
CASSRRGEQFF
TGTGCCAGCAGCCGACGAGGTGAGCAGTTCTTC
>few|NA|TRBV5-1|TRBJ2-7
CASSFDRYSYEQYF
TGCGCCAGCAGCTTCGACCGATACTCCTACGAGCAGTACTTC
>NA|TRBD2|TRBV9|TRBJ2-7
CASSPSGRPSYEQYF
TGTGCCAGCAGCCCTAGCGGGAGGCCCTCCTACGAGCAGTACTTC
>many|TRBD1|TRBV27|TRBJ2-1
CASNLRGTGPWNEQFF
TGTGCCAGCAACCTGAGGGGGACAGGGCCGTGGAATGAGCAGTTCTTC
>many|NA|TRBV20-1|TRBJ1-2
CSARSPGGGLKYGYTF
TGCAGTGCTAGAAGCCCGGGGGGCGGATTGAAGTATGGCTACACCTTC
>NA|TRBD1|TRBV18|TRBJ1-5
CASSHDRGIQPQHF
TGTGCCAGCTCACATGACAGGGGGATTCAGCCCCAGCATTTT
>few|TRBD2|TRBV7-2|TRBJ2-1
CASSLGGPAGGYNEQFF
TGTGCCAGCAGCTTAGGGGGGCCAGCGGGAGGATACAATGAGCAGTTCTTC
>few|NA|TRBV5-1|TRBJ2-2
CASTRGSGTGELFF
TGCGCCAGCACTCGTGGGAGTGGTACCGGGGAGCTGTTTTTT
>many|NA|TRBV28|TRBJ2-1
CASSYQGDNEQFF
TGTGCCAGCAGTTACCAGGGAGACAATGAGCAGTTCTTC
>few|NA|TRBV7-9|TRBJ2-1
CASSLAGRDPAYEQFF
TGTGCCAGCAGCTTAGCGGGGCGGGATCCCGCGTATGAGCAGTTCTTC
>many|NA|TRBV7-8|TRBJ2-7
CASSLPWENPGEQYF
TGTGCCAGCAGCTTACCCTGGGAAAATCCCGGCGAGCAGTACTTC
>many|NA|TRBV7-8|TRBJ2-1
CASSSMYHNEQFF
TGTGCCAGCAGCTCCATGTACCACAATGAGCAGTTCTTC
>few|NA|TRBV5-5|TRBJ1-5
CASSLLGDQPQHF
TGTGCCAGCAGCTTGTTAGGGGATCAGCCCCAGCATTTT
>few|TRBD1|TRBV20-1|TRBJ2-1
CSANFRDRGNNEQFF
TGCAGTGCTAATTTCCGGGACAGGGGAAACAATGAGCAGTTCTTC
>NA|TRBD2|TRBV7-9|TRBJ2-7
CASTRVSGNPYEQYF
TGTGCCAGCACCCGGGTTAGCGGGAACCCCTACGAGCAGTACTTC
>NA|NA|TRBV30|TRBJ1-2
CAWSSNYGYTF
TGTGCCTGGAGTTCGAACTATGGCTACACCTTC
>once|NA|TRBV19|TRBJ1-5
CASSNLGASNQPQHF
TGTGCCAGTAGTAATCTGGGGGCGAGCAATCAGCCCCAGCATTTT
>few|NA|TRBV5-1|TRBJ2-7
CASSPILARGGYQQYF
TGCGCCAGCAGCCCAATCCTAGCGAGAGGCGGTTACCAGCAGTACTTC
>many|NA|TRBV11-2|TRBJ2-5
CASSSRLSGRETQYF
TGTGCCAGCAGCTCACGACTGTCCGGTCGGGAGACCCAGTACTTC
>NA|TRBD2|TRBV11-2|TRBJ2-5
CASSLGRTSGRVGETQYF
TGTGCCAGCAGCTTAGGGCGGACTAGCGGGAGAGTTGGAGAGACCCAGTACTTC
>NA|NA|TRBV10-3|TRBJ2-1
CAISEWVGDSYNEQFF
TGTGCCATCAGTGAGTGGGTCGGGGACTCCTACAATGAGCAGTTCTTC
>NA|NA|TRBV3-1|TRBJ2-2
CTSSLTPGTGELFF
TGTACCAGCAGCCTCACCCCTGGCACCGGGGAGCTGTTTTTT
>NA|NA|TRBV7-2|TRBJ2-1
CASSLGLPMEQFF
TGTGCCAGCAGCTTAGGACTGCCGATGGAGCAGTTCTTC
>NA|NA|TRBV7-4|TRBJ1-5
CASSNPEAGRESNQPQHF
TGTGCCAGCAGCAATCCCGAGGCAGGGCGAGAGAGCAATCAGCCCCAGCATTTT
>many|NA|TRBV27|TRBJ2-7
CASSLTPGQLYEQYF
TGTGCCAGCAGTTTAACCCCCGGACAGCTATACGAGCAGTACTTC
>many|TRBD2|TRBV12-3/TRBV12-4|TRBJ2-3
CASSLWRLAGTDTQYF
TGTGCCAGCAGTTTATGGCGGCTAGCGGGCACAGATACGCAGTATTTT
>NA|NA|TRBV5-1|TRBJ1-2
CASSPGESGYTF
TGCGCCAGCAGCCCAGGGGAGAGTGGCTACACCTTC
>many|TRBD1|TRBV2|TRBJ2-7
CASLRGTGAYEQYF
TGTGCCAGCCTGAGGGGGACAGGGGCCTACGAGCAGTACTTC
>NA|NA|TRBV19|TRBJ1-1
CASSGPSAEAFF
TGTGCCAGTAGTGGCCCTTCGGCTGAAGCTTTCTTT
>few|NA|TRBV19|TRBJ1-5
CASIQDGSNQPQHF
TGTGCCAGTATCCAGGACGGGAGCAATCAGCCCCAGCATTTT
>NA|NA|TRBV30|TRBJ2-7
CAWSMWDHRSEQYF
TGTGCCTGGAGTATGTGGGATCACCGCTCCGAGCAGTACTTC
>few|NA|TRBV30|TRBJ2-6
CAWSVPLGAGANVLTF
TGTGCCTGGAGTGTACCGTTGGGGGCTGGGGCCAACGTCCTGACTTTC
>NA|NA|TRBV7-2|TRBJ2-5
CASSLGLSGAETQYF
TGTGCCAGCAGCTTAGGTTTGTCGGGGGCAGAGACCCAGTACTTC
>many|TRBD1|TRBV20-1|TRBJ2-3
CSARDPRQGKGDTQYF
TGCAGTGCTAGAGATCCCCGACAGGGCAAGGGGGATACGCAGTATTTT
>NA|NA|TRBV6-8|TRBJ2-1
CASSYSPETGHNEQFF
TGTGCCAGCAGTTACTCCCCTGAAACAGGGCACAATGAGCAGTTCTTC
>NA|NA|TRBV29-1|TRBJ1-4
CSVADSGDEKLFF
TGCAGCGTGGCGGACTCGGGAGATGAAAAACTGTTTTTT